These T cell receptor beta chains were read from a single sample in a study of T cell responses to AZD1222 COVID-19 vaccine. Only in-frame clones appear in the TCRdb table, and some are missing; sequencing was by immunoSEQ multiplex PCR. Of approximately 110,000 clones listed, around 89% are singletons. This specimen was peripheral blood, taken on day 0 of AZD1222 vaccination. Receptors originate from an adult in good health. Each CDR3 is given with its conserved first and last residue. The order of the fields is J gene, V gene, clone size, D gene, CDR3 protein, CDR3 DNA. A D gene is named only where the DNA matches it firmly. Clone size is not always given. Where it is, it says once, few, many or a class for expanded clones.

J gene: TRBJ1-3
V gene: TRBV9
clone size: NA
D gene: NA
CDR3 protein: CASSVEAVSGNTIYF
CDR3 DNA: TGTGCCAGCAGCGTAGAGGCGGTCTCTGGAAACACCATATATTTT

J gene: TRBJ2-5
V gene: TRBV12-3/TRBV12-4
clone size: NA
D gene: NA
CDR3 protein: CASSLFTGETQYF
CDR3 DNA: TGTGCCAGCAGTTTATTCACAGGCGAGACCCAGTACTTC

J gene: TRBJ2-6
V gene: TRBV29-1
clone size: NA
D gene: NA
CDR3 protein: CSVEKVSGANVLTF
CDR3 DNA: TGCAGCGTTGAAAAGGTCTCTGGGGCCAACGTCCTGACTTTC

J gene: TRBJ1-2
V gene: TRBV3-1/TRBV3-2
clone size: NA
D gene: NA
CDR3 protein: CASSLTRDTNYGYTF
CDR3 DNA: TGTGCCAGCAGCTTAACCCGGGATACTAACTATGGCTACACCTTC

J gene: TRBJ1-4
V gene: TRBV6-1
clone size: NA
D gene: NA
CDR3 protein: CASSEGAGLGKLFF
CDR3 DNA: TGTGCCAGCAGTGAGGGGGCAGGGTTGGGAAAACTGTTTTTT

J gene: TRBJ1-1
V gene: TRBV19
clone size: NA
D gene: TRBD1
CDR3 protein: CASREQGTEAFF
CDR3 DNA: TGTGCCAGTAGAGAACAGGGGACTGAAGCTTTCTTT

J gene: TRBJ1-1
V gene: TRBV19
clone size: NA
D gene: TRBD1
CDR3 protein: CASSLHPRDSTEAFF
CDR3 DNA: TGTGCCAGTAGTCTCCACCCCCGGGACAGCACTGAAGCTTTCTTT

J gene: TRBJ2-1
V gene: TRBV9
clone size: NA
D gene: TRBD2
CDR3 protein: CASSVATGGFYNEQFF
CDR3 DNA: TGTGCCAGCAGCGTAGCTACGGGGGGGTTCTACAATGAGCAGTTCTTC

J gene: TRBJ2-5
V gene: TRBV7-9
clone size: few
D gene: NA
CDR3 protein: CASSAVQGKETQYF
CDR3 DNA: TGTGCCAGCAGCGCCGTTCAGGGGAAGGAGACCCAGTACTTC

J gene: TRBJ1-5
V gene: TRBV15
clone size: NA
D gene: TRBD1
CDR3 protein: CATESPGQGAQPQHF
CDR3 DNA: TGTGCCACCGAGTCACCAGGACAGGGGGCTCAGCCCCAGCATTTT

J gene: TRBJ2-2
V gene: TRBV24-1
clone size: NA
D gene: TRBD1
CDR3 protein: CATSVVPGQGADGELFF
CDR3 DNA: TGTGCCACCAGTGTTGTCCCGGGACAGGGGGCAGACGGGGAGCTGTTTTTT

J gene: TRBJ2-7
V gene: TRBV28
clone size: NA
D gene: NA
CDR3 protein: CASGSYEQYF
CDR3 DNA: TGTGCCAGCGGATCCTACGAGCAGTACTTC

J gene: TRBJ1-5
V gene: TRBV2
clone size: NA
D gene: TRBD1
CDR3 protein: CASSTGGWQPQHF
CDR3 DNA: TGTGCCAGTTCTACAGGGGGCTGGCAGCCCCAGCATTTT

J gene: TRBJ2-7
V gene: TRBV2
clone size: NA
D gene: NA
CDR3 protein: CASRYSGTWVSYEQYF
CDR3 DNA: TGTGCCAGCAGGTATTCCGGGACTTGGGTGTCCTACGAGCAGTACTTC

J gene: TRBJ2-3
V gene: TRBV7-2
clone size: NA
D gene: NA
CDR3 protein: CASSLYADTQYF
CDR3 DNA: TGTGCCAGCAGCTTATATGCTGATACGCAGTATTTT

J gene: TRBJ1-4
V gene: TRBV4-1
clone size: NA
D gene: TRBD1
CDR3 protein: CASSQDMPGGVRNEKLFF
CDR3 DNA: TGCGCCAGCAGCCAAGATATGCCAGGGGGCGTCAGGAATGAAAAACTGTTTTTT

J gene: TRBJ2-2
V gene: TRBV7-9
clone size: NA
D gene: NA
CDR3 protein: CASSRNTGELFF
CDR3 DNA: TGTGCCAGCAGCCGGAACACCGGGGAGCTGTTTTTT

J gene: TRBJ2-1
V gene: TRBV7-7
clone size: NA
D gene: TRBD2
CDR3 protein: CASSLEAGGYNEQFF
CDR3 DNA: TGTGCTAGCAGCTTAGAGGCGGGAGGCTACAATGAGCAGTTCTTC

J gene: TRBJ2-4
V gene: TRBV2
clone size: NA
D gene: NA
CDR3 protein: CASMPGRQNIQYF
CDR3 DNA: TGTGCCAGCATGCCGGGACGTCAAAACATTCAGTACTTC

J gene: TRBJ2-1
V gene: TRBV3-1/TRBV3-2
clone size: NA
D gene: TRBD1
CDR3 protein: CASSPPGQFYNEQFF
CDR3 DNA: TGTGCCAGCAGCCCTCCGGGACAGTTCTACAATGAGCAGTTCTTC

J gene: TRBJ2-7
V gene: TRBV30
clone size: NA
D gene: NA
CDR3 protein: CAWKTDTGYGYEQYF
CDR3 DNA: TGTGCCTGGAAGACAGACACAGGGTACGGATACGAGCAGTACTTC

J gene: TRBJ2-2
V gene: TRBV19
clone size: NA
D gene: NA
CDR3 protein: CASSIASQVGELFF
CDR3 DNA: TGTGCCAGTAGTATAGCCAGCCAAGTCGGGGAGCTGTTTTTT

J gene: TRBJ2-5
V gene: TRBV7-6
clone size: NA
D gene: NA
CDR3 protein: CASSPIVRALQETQYF
CDR3 DNA: TGTGCCAGCAGCCCCATAGTGCGGGCCCTTCAAGAGACCCAGTACTTC

J gene: TRBJ1-5
V gene: TRBV2
clone size: few
D gene: TRBD1
CDR3 protein: CASSETLGTGGTVQPQHF
CDR3 DNA: TGTGCCAGCAGCGAAACCCTAGGGACAGGGGGCACGGTGCAGCCCCAGCATTTT

J gene: TRBJ1-1
V gene: TRBV28
clone size: NA
D gene: NA
CDR3 protein: CASRLQRISEAFF
CDR3 DNA: TGTGCCAGCAGACTCCAAAGGATCTCTGAAGCTTTCTTT

J gene: TRBJ2-7
V gene: TRBV28
clone size: NA
D gene: TRBD2
CDR3 protein: CASLSPTSGSRYEQYF
CDR3 DNA: TGTGCCAGCCTTTCGCCGACTAGCGGGAGTCGGTACGAGCAGTACTTC

J gene: TRBJ1-5
V gene: TRBV12-3/TRBV12-4
clone size: NA
D gene: NA
CDR3 protein: CASSLVGVQPQHF
CDR3 DNA: TGTGCCAGCAGTTTGGTAGGGGTTCAGCCCCAGCATTTT

J gene: TRBJ1-2
V gene: TRBV4-3
clone size: NA
D gene: NA
CDR3 protein: CASSQTEGGGYTF
CDR3 DNA: TGCGCCAGCAGCCAGACCGAGGGGGGTGGCTACACCTTC

J gene: TRBJ2-1
V gene: TRBV2
clone size: NA
D gene: NA
CDR3 protein: CASSEVPQTLHEQFF
CDR3 DNA: TGTGCCAGCAGTGAAGTCCCCCAGACTCTCCATGAGCAGTTCTTC

J gene: TRBJ1-5
V gene: TRBV6-5
clone size: NA
D gene: NA
CDR3 protein: CASSRDTSNQPQHF
CDR3 DNA: TGTGCCAGCAGCCGGGACACTAGCAATCAGCCCCAGCATTTT

J gene: TRBJ2-6
V gene: TRBV6-2/TRBV6-3
clone size: NA
D gene: NA
CDR3 protein: CASSSSGSGANVLTF
CDR3 DNA: TGTGCCAGCAGTTCTTCAGGGTCAGGGGCCAACGTCCTGACTTTC

J gene: TRBJ2-3
V gene: TRBV27
clone size: NA
D gene: NA
CDR3 protein: CASRDPGLGTDTQYF
CDR3 DNA: TGTGCCAGCAGAGACCCGGGACTGGGCACAGATACGCAGTATTTT

J gene: TRBJ2-7
V gene: TRBV30
clone size: NA
D gene: NA
CDR3 protein: CAWSRAGSFYEQYF
CDR3 DNA: TGTGCCTGGAGTAGGGCAGGGAGTTTCTACGAGCAGTACTTC

J gene: TRBJ2-7
V gene: TRBV28
clone size: NA
D gene: TRBD2
CDR3 protein: CASSPGTSGPYEQYF
CDR3 DNA: TGTGCCAGCAGCCCCGGGACTAGCGGGCCCTACGAGCAGTACTTC

J gene: TRBJ2-6
V gene: TRBV30
clone size: NA
D gene: TRBD2
CDR3 protein: CAWSDGGSGRGANVLTF
CDR3 DNA: TGTGCCTGGAGTGATGGCGGGAGCGGTCGGGGGGCCAACGTCCTGACTTTC

J gene: TRBJ1-4
V gene: TRBV5-4
clone size: NA
D gene: NA
CDR3 protein: CASSPGGNTAPPTNEKLFF
CDR3 DNA: TGTGCCAGCAGCCCCGGAGGGAACACAGCACCTCCAACTAATGAAAAACTGTTTTTT

J gene: TRBJ2-7
V gene: TRBV29-1
clone size: NA
D gene: TRBD1
CDR3 protein: CSVVRSDRIGSEQYF
CDR3 DNA: TGCAGCGTTGTACGGTCGGACAGGATCGGAAGCGAGCAGTACTTC

J gene: TRBJ2-7
V gene: TRBV27
clone size: NA
D gene: TRBD1
CDR3 protein: CASRLGTGGTEQYF
CDR3 DNA: TGTGCCAGCAGACTCGGGACAGGGGGCACCGAGCAGTACTTC

J gene: TRBJ2-1
V gene: TRBV20-1
clone size: NA
D gene: TRBD2
CDR3 protein: CSASGDLAGEPNEQFF
CDR3 DNA: TGCAGTGCTAGTGGGGATCTAGCGGGAGAACCCAATGAGCAGTTCTTC

J gene: TRBJ1-3
V gene: TRBV7-9
clone size: NA
D gene: NA
CDR3 protein: CASSLALGTIYF
CDR3 DNA: TGTGCCAGCAGCTTAGCGCTAGGCACCATATATTTT

J gene: TRBJ2-2
V gene: TRBV7-9
clone size: once
D gene: NA
CDR3 protein: CASSSSGRNTGELFF
CDR3 DNA: TGTGCCAGCAGCTCATCGGGACGGAACACCGGGGAGCTGTTTTTT

J gene: TRBJ2-7
V gene: TRBV6-5
clone size: NA
D gene: TRBD2
CDR3 protein: CASSYGVAGYEQYF
CDR3 DNA: TGTGCCAGCAGTTACGGGGTAGCGGGATACGAGCAGTACTTC

J gene: TRBJ2-7
V gene: TRBV10-2
clone size: NA
D gene: NA
CDR3 protein: CASTVYISYEQYF
CDR3 DNA: TGCGCCAGCACGGTTTACATTTCCTACGAGCAGTACTTC

J gene: TRBJ2-1
V gene: TRBV12-3/TRBV12-4
clone size: few
D gene: TRBD2
CDR3 protein: CASRSSGRGEQFF
CDR3 DNA: TGTGCCAGCCGGAGCAGCGGGAGGGGTGAGCAGTTCTTC

J gene: TRBJ2-7
V gene: TRBV6-1
clone size: NA
D gene: TRBD2
CDR3 protein: CASSDGTIYEQYF
CDR3 DNA: TGTGCCAGCAGTGACGGGACTATTTACGAGCAGTACTTC

J gene: TRBJ2-7
V gene: TRBV11-3
clone size: once
D gene: NA
CDR3 protein: CASSLDNYEQYF
CDR3 DNA: TGTGCCAGCAGCTTAGATAACTACGAGCAGTACTTC

J gene: TRBJ2-1
V gene: TRBV30
clone size: NA
D gene: NA
CDR3 protein: CAWSPISVYNEQFF
CDR3 DNA: TGTGCCTGGAGTCCCATTTCAGTCTACAATGAGCAGTTCTTC

J gene: TRBJ2-5
V gene: TRBV5-1
clone size: NA
D gene: TRBD2
CDR3 protein: CASSSGLAGKEETQYF
CDR3 DNA: TGCGCCAGCAGCTCCGGACTAGCGGGTAAAGAAGAGACCCAGTACTTC

J gene: TRBJ2-2
V gene: TRBV28
clone size: once
D gene: NA
CDR3 protein: CASSLFSSGNTGELFF
CDR3 DNA: TGTGCCAGCAGTTTATTTTCGTCCGGGAACACCGGGGAGCTGTTTTTT

J gene: TRBJ1-5
V gene: TRBV2
clone size: few
D gene: NA
CDR3 protein: CASSEAPGQQPQHF
CDR3 DNA: TGTGCCAGCAGTGAAGCGCCGGGACAACAGCCCCAGCATTTT

J gene: TRBJ2-6
V gene: TRBV5-1
clone size: NA
D gene: NA
CDR3 protein: CASSLPGTGANVLTF
CDR3 DNA: TGCGCCAGCAGCTTGCCGGGGACTGGGGCCAACGTCCTGACTTTC

J gene: TRBJ1-6
V gene: TRBV18
clone size: NA
D gene: NA
CDR3 protein: CASSPPGRDSPLHF
CDR3 DNA: TGTGCCAGCTCCCCGCCAGGTAGAGATTCACCCCTCCACTTT

J gene: TRBJ1-2
V gene: TRBV28
clone size: NA
D gene: NA
CDR3 protein: CASSLVQGDYGYTF
CDR3 DNA: TGTGCCAGCAGCTTGGTTCAGGGAGACTATGGCTACACCTTC

J gene: TRBJ2-1
V gene: TRBV28
clone size: NA
D gene: TRBD2
CDR3 protein: CASSLILAGGDNEQFF
CDR3 DNA: TGTGCCAGCAGTTTAATCCTAGCGGGGGGGGACAATGAGCAGTTCTTC

J gene: TRBJ2-2
V gene: TRBV7-3
clone size: NA
D gene: TRBD2
CDR3 protein: CASSRTSGNTGELFF
CDR3 DNA: TGTGCCAGCAGCCGGACTAGCGGGAACACCGGGGAGCTGTTTTTT

J gene: TRBJ2-1
V gene: TRBV9
clone size: NA
D gene: NA
CDR3 protein: CASSAGGGPDNEQFF
CDR3 DNA: TGTGCCAGCAGCGCCGGCGGAGGGCCGGACAATGAGCAGTTCTTC

J gene: TRBJ1-2
V gene: TRBV6-5
clone size: NA
D gene: NA
CDR3 protein: CASSTGISNYGYTF
CDR3 DNA: TGTGCCAGCAGTACAGGGATAAGTAACTATGGCTACACCTTC

J gene: TRBJ2-7
V gene: TRBV2
clone size: NA
D gene: TRBD1
CDR3 protein: CARGWTGEGEQYF
CDR3 DNA: TGTGCCAGGGGGTGGACAGGGGAAGGTGAGCAGTACTTC